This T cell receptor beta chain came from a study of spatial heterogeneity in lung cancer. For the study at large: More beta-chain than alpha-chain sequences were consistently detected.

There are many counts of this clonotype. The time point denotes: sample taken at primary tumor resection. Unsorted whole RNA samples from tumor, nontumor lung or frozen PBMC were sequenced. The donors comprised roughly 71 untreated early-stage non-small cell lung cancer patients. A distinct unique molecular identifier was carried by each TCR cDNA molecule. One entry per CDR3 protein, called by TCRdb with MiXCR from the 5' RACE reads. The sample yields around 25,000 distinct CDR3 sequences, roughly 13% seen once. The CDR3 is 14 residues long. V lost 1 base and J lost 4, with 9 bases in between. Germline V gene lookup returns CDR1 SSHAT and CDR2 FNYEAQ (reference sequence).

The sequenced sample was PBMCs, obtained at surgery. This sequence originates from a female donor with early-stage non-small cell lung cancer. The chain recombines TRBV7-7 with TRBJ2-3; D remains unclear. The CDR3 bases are TGTGCCAGCAGCTTAGGGGCACGGCCAGATACGCAGTATTTT. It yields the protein CASSLGARPDTQYF.